Below are 14 T cell receptor beta chains sequenced from a single sample in a study of early T cells in non-severe SARS-CoV-2 infection. TCRdb redid the calling of the 5' RACE reads with MiXCR, one entry per CDR3 protein. The sample comprises about 60,000 distinct CDR3 sequences, about 8.9% of which are singletons, and 17% rests with the top ten. The sequenced material came from whole blood. Receptors originate from an adult who was a healthcare worker with PCR-confirmed SARS-CoV-2 infection or an uninfected control (not recorded which).

Many counts were recorded for this clonotype. The chain is built from TRBV20-1 and TRBJ2-2; the D is unclear. The germline gives CDR1 DFQATT, CDR2 SNEGSKA (reference sequence). This CDR3 has 14 amino acids. V lost 0 bases and J 1 base, leaving 6 bases between the germline ends. The chain's CDR3 is CSARDHGNTGELFF. DNA of the CDR3: TGCAGTGCTAGAGATCACGGGAACACCGGGGAGCTGTTTTTT.

This clonotype was seen a few times. This chain uses TRBV7-2 with TRBJ2-5; D is perhaps TRBD2 (5 bases). The length of the CDR3 is 13 residues. The germline V and J ends were trimmed by 7 bases and 2 bases, with 11 bases remaining between them. Germline V gene sequence: CDR1 SGHTA, CDR2 FQGNSA. In nucleotides, the CDR3 is TGTGCCAGCATGAGGGAGAGACAAGAGACCCAGTACTTC. It specifies CASMRERQETQYF.

The table lists this clonotype with many counts. V usage is TRBV11-2 and J usage is TRBJ1-2; D not resolved. The V and J ends lost 0 bases and 3 bases respectively, with 8 bases between them. CDR1 is SGHAT, CDR2 FQNNGV, per germline. This CDR3 contains 14 residues. Here the CDR3 reads CASSLDASDYGYTF. The CDR3 region has the DNA TGTGCCAGCAGCTTAGACGCCAGCGACTATGGCTACACCTTC.

The chain joins TRBV12-3 or TRBV12-4 to TRBJ2-3; no clear D gene. The CDR3 spans 12 residues. V lost 2 bases and J lost 8, with 8 bases in between. As DNA, the CDR3 is TGTGCCAGCAGTTTAAGCATGGGTACGCAGTATTTT. It translates to CASSLSMGTQYF.

This clonotype was found many times. The CDR3 sequence is CASTFPLRDRVAAANEKLFF. In DNA, the CDR3 is TGTGCCAGCACTTTCCCTTTAAGGGACAGGGTGGCTGCCGCTAATGAAAAACTGTTTTTT. The chain is built from TRBV7-3 and TRBJ1-4; TRBD1 agrees at 9 bases. Germline V gene sequence: CDR1 SGHTA, CDR2 FQGTGA. This CDR3 contains 20 residues. Trimming at V came to 7 bases and at J to 3 bases, leaving 21 bases not matched to a gene.

This clonotype was counted only a few times. J is TRBJ2-1 and V is TRBV20-1; 7 bases align to TRBD2. The germline CDR1 and CDR2 sequences are DFQATT and SNEGSKA (reference sequence). V shed 4 bases, J shed 3 bases, and the junction held 9 bases outside the gene matches. The CDR3 runs 15 residues. For the CDR3, the DNA is TGCAGTGCTAACCTAGCGGCCCTCGGCTACAATGAGCAGTTCTTC. As protein: CSANLAALGYNEQFF.

This clonotype occurred many times. The V call is TRBV9, the J call TRBJ2-2; 10 nucleotides align to TRBD2. Unmatched junction bases numbered 5, after V lost 0 bases and J lost 3 bases. The CDR3 has 17 amino acids. From germline, CDR1 is SGDLS and CDR2 YYNGEE. CDR3 nucleotides: TGTGCCAGCAGCGTAGTAGCGACTAGCGGGTACACCGGGGAGCTGTTTTTT. It codes for CASSVVATSGYTGELFF.

This clonotype appeared a few times. A read error may produce the germline difference seen at one junction end. This chain uses TRBV5-6 with TRBJ2-5; no clear D gene. The CDR3 loop spans 12 amino acids. Germline-derived CDR1 and CDR2 are SGHDT and YYEEEE. The CDR3, as DNA: TGTGCCAGCAGCGAGGACCAAAAGACCCAGTACTTC. Its translation: CASSEDQKTQYF.

This clonotype has a single count. This chain uses TRBV7-6 with TRBJ2-1; D possibly matches TRBD1 or TRBD2 (5 bases each). Germline assignment: CDR1 SGHVS and CDR2 FNYEAQ. The CDR3 runs 14 residues. V was shortened by 1 base and J by 7 bases, with 11 bases between the two germline ends. CDR3 loop: CASSLDHGANEQFF. CDR3 DNA: TGTGCCAGCAGCTTAGACCACGGGGCTAATGAGCAGTTCTTC. The variable domain in full, completed from reference TRBV7-6 and TRBJ2-1, reads GAGVSQSPRYKVTKRGQDVALRCDPISGHVSLYWYRQALGQGPEFLTYFNYEAQQDKSGLPNDRFSAERPEGSISTLTIQRTEQRDSAMYRCASSLDHGANEQFFGPGTRLTVL.

This clonotype showed up just a few times. The chain couples TRBV19 to TRBJ2-5; 8 bases fit TRBD1. With V trimmed by 8 bases and J by 5 bases, 13 bases remained unmatched. The germline CDR1 and CDR2 sequences are LNHDA and SQIVND (reference sequence). The length of the CDR3 is 15 residues. CDR3 protein: CASSTGGRDLETQYF. CDR3 in DNA: TGTGCCAGTTCTACAGGGGGTAGAGACTTGGAGACCCAGTACTTC.

The genes are TRBV2 and TRBJ1-5; D remains unclear. The germline V and J ends were trimmed by 6 bases and 2 bases, with 5 bases remaining between them. There are 12 residues in the CDR3. The germline V gene encodes CDR1 SNHLY and CDR2 FYNNEI. The CDR3 protein is CASRFGNQPQHF. In DNA form, the CDR3 reads TGTGCCAGCAGATTCGGCAATCAGCCCCAGCATTTT.

This clonotype has at least ten counts. The chain has TRBV7-9 and TRBJ1-5; D gene uncertain. This CDR3 region has 13 residues. Trimming removed 5 bases from V and 3 bases from J, with 8 bases in between. Germline CDR1 is SEHNR and CDR2 is FQNEAQ (reference sequence). CDR3 bases: TGTGCCAGCAGCCTCGACAACAATCAGCCCCAGCATTTT. Translating gives CASSLDNNQPQHF.

This clonotype was counted a few times. The rearrangement uses TRBV7-8 and TRBJ1-5, with D possibly TRBD1 on 6 matching bases. Germline V CDR1 and CDR2: SGHVS, FQNEAQ. This CDR3 is 15 amino acids long. The V and J ends lost 0 bases and 5 bases respectively, with 11 bases between them. The CDR3 spells CASSLALRGDQPQHF. DNA of the CDR3: TGTGCCAGCAGCTTAGCTCTCAGGGGCGATCAGCCCCAGCATTTT. The variable domain in full, completed from reference TRBV7-8 and TRBJ1-5, reads GAGVSQSPRYKVAKRGQDVALRCDPISGHVSLFWYQQALGQGPEFLTYFQNEAQLDKSGLPSDRFFAERPEGSVSTLKIQRTQQEDSAVYLCASSLALRGDQPQHFGDGTRLSIL.

The genes are TRBV7-9 and TRBJ2-3, with 8 positions matching TRBD1. The trim removed 1 base at V and 4 bases at J, leaving 4 bases unmatched. This CDR3 is built from 15 residues. Germline lookup yields CDR1 SEHNR and CDR2 FQNEAQ (reference sequence). The CDR3 bases are TGTGCCAGCAGCTTAGTCCAGGGGGCGTCAGATACGCAGTATTTT. Translated, it gives CASSLVQGASDTQYF.